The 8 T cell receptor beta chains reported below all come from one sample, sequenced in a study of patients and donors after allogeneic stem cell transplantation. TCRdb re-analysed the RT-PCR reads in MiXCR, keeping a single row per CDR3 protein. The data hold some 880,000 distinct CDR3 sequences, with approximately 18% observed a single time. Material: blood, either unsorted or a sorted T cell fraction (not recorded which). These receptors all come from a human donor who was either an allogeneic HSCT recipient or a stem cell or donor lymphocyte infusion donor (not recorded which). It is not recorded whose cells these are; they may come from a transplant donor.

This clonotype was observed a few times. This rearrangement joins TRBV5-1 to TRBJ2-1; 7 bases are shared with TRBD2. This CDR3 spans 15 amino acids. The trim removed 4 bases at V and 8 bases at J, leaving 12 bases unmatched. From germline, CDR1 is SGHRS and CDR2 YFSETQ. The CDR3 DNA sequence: TGCGCCAGCAGCCCCCCCGGGACTACTGGCTATGAGCAGTTCTTC. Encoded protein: CASSPPGTTGYEQFF. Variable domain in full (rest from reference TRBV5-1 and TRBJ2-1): KAGVTQTPRYLIKTRGQQVTLSCSPISGHRSVSWYQQTPGQGLQFLFEYFSETQRNKGNFPGRFSGRQFSNSRSEMNVSTLELGDSALYLCASSPPGTTGYEQFFGPGTRLTVL.

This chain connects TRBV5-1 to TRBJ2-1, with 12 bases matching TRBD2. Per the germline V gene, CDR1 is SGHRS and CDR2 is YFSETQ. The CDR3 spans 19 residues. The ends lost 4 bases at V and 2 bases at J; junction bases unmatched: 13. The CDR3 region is CASSGVGLAGGRTYNEQFF. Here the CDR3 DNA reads TGCGCCAGCAGCGGCGTGGGGCTAGCGGGAGGGAGGACCTACAATGAGCAGTTCTTC.

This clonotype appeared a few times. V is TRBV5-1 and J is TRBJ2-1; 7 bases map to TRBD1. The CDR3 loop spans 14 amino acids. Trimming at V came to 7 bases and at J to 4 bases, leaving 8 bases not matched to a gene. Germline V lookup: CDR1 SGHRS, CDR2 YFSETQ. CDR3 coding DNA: TGCGCCAGCGGCCTCGAGGGACAGTACAATGAGCAGTTCTTC. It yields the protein CASGLEGQYNEQFF.

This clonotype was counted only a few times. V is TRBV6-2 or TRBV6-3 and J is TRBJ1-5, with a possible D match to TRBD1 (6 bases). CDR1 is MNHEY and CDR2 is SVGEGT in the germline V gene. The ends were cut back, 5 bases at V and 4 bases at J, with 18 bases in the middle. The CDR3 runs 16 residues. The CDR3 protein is CASSPRGGAWNQPQHF. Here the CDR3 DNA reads TGTGCCAGCAGTCCCCGGGGGGGGGCTTGGAATCAGCCCCAGCATTTT.

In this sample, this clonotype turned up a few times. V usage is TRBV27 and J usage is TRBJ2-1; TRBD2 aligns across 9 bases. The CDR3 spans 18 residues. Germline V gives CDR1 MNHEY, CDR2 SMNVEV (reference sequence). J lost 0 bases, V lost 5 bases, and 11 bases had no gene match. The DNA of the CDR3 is TGTGCCAGCAGTCCCTACCCCCGCGGGAGGGTCTCCTACAATGAGCAGTTCTTC. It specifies CASSPYPRGRVSYNEQFF.

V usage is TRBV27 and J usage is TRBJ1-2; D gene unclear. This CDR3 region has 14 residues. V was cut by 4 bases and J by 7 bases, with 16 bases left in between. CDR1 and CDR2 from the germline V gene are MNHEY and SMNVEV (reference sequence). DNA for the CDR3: TGTGCCAGCAGTTCCCCGGGTGGTGGCCGTGGCTACACCTTC. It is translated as CASSSPGGGRGYTF.

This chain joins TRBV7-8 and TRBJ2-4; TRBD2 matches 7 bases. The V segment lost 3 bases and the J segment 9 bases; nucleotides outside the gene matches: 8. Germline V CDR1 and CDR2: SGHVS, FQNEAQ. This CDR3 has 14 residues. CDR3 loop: CASSLGGSSSIQYF. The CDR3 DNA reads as TGTGCCAGCAGCTTGGGCGGGAGTTCAAGCATTCAGTACTTC.

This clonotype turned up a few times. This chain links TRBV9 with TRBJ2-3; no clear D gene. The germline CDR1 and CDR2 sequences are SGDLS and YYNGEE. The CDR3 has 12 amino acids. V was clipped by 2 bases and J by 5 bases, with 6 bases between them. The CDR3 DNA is TGTGCCAGCAGCGTCTCGGGAGATACGCAGTATTTT. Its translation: CASSVSGDTQYF.